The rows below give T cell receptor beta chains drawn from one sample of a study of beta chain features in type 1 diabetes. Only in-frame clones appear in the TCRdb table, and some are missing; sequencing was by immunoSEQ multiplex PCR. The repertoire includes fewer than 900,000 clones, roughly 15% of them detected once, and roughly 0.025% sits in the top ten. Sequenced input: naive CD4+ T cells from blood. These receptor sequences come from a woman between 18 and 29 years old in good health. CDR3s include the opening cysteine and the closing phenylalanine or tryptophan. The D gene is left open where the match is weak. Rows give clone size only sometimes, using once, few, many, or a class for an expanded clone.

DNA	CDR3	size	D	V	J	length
TGTGCCAGCAGATCGGGACAGAACACCGGGGAGCTGTTTTTT	CASRSGQNTGELFF	NA	NA	TRBV28	TRBJ2-2	14
TGCGCCAGCAGCTTGGTGGCTAGCGGGAGAATCGGGGAGACCCAGTACTTC	CASSLVASGRIGETQYF	few	TRBD2	TRBV5-1	TRBJ2-5	17
TGTGCCAGCAGCTTAGTTGGGGGCATCGACAATGAGCAGTTCTTC	CASSLVGGIDNEQFF	NA	NA	TRBV13	TRBJ2-1	15
TGTGCCAGCAGCTTGTGGGGAGGTGAAGCTTTCTTT	CASSLWGGEAFF	NA	NA	TRBV7-9	TRBJ1-1	12
TGTGCGTGGCTGGGCCCCGGGACTAAATACAATGAGCAGTTCTTC	CAWLGPGTKYNEQFF	once	TRBD2	TRBV28	TRBJ2-1	15
TGCGCCAGCAGTGAGTCCGGAGGGCCGTATGGCTACACCTTC	CASSESGGPYGYTF	NA	NA	TRBV10-2	TRBJ1-2	14
TGTGCCAGCAGCCACAGTAACCCCCGCCGGGGGATGGGTGAGCAGTACTTC	CASSHSNPRRGMGEQYF	few	NA	TRBV7-6	TRBJ2-7	17
TGTGCCAGCAGCCAAGTTGTCAACTATGGCTACACCTTC	CASSQVVNYGYTF	few	NA	TRBV14	TRBJ1-2	13
TGTGCCAGCAGTGTCAGTGCGTCTGAAGCTTTCTTT	CASSVSASEAFF	NA	NA	TRBV6-1	TRBJ1-1	12
TGTGCCAGCAGTTACTCTGGGACAGAATCTAACTATGGCTACACCTTC	CASSYSGTESNYGYTF	few	TRBD1	TRBV6-5	TRBJ1-2	16
TGTGCCATCACCGAGAGGCAGAACACTGAAGCTTTCTTT	CAITERQNTEAFF	few	NA	TRBV10-3	TRBJ1-1	13
TGTGCCAGCAGTTTAAGCCCGCGGGCGCATGAGCAGTTCTTC	CASSLSPRAHEQFF	NA	NA	TRBV28	TRBJ2-1	14
TGTGCCAGCAGCCGGGAGATGGATAATGAGCAGTTCTTC	CASSREMDNEQFF	NA	NA	TRBV6-5	TRBJ2-1	13
TGTGCCAGCAGCTTAGCACAGGGCACTGAAGCTTTCTTT	CASSLAQGTEAFF	few	NA	TRBV7-6	TRBJ1-1	13
TGTGCCACCAGCAGTTTCAACTATGGCTACACCTTC	CATSSFNYGYTF	few	NA	TRBV15	TRBJ1-2	12
TGTGCCATCAGGCCAGGGACAGGGAACACTGAAGCTTTCTTT	CAIRPGTGNTEAFF	few	TRBD1	TRBV10-3	TRBJ1-1	14
TGTGCCAGTAGTGGGCGACAGGGGTATGAGCAGTTCTTC	CASSGRQGYEQFF	few	TRBD1	TRBV19	TRBJ2-1	13
TGTGCCAGCAGTTACGCGGGACAGGGGGCATTTGGCTACACCTTC	CASSYAGQGAFGYTF	NA	TRBD1	TRBV6-5	TRBJ1-2	15
TGTGCCAGCAGCTTAGATAGGGAGACCCAGTACTTC	CASSLDRETQYF	few	NA	TRBV11-2	TRBJ2-5	12
TGTGCCAGCAGCACACAACAGGGTCAGCCCCAGCATTTT	CASSTQQGQPQHF	NA	NA	TRBV7-6	TRBJ1-5	13
TGTGCCAGCAGCTTATTAGGGTACAATGAGCAGTTCTTC	CASSLLGYNEQFF	few	NA	TRBV7-2	TRBJ2-1	13
TGCGCCAGCAGTGACCCTAGCTCCTACAATGAGCAGTTCTTC	CASSDPSSYNEQFF	NA	NA	TRBV10-2	TRBJ2-1	14
TGTGCCAGCAGTCAAGACAATCAGCCCCAGCATTTT	CASSQDNQPQHF	few	NA	TRBV6-1	TRBJ1-5	12
TGTGCCAGCAGTTACTCTTTTAGCGGGAGGGCCTTTGAGCAGTTCTTC	CASSYSFSGRAFEQFF	NA	TRBD2	TRBV6-5	TRBJ2-1	16
TGTGCCAGCAGCTTAATATCGCGGGAGCTAGAGACCCAGTACTTC	CASSLISRELETQYF	NA	TRBD2	TRBV7-9	TRBJ2-5	15
TGTGCCAGCGGCCGGGACTGGCCATACGAGCAGTACTTC	CASGRDWPYEQYF	few	NA	TRBV27	TRBJ2-7	13
TGTGCCATCAGTGCGGGGACAGGGGCCGGGATTCAGTACTTC	CAISAGTGAGIQYF	few	TRBD1	TRBV10-3	TRBJ2-4	14
TGCGCCAGCAGCCAAGACGAGGGGGCTAGCGTCTCCCAAGAGACCCAGTACTTC	CASSQDEGASVSQETQYF	NA	NA	TRBV4-1	TRBJ2-5	18
TGTGCCAGCAGCCCTCGGACTACCTACAATGAGCAGTTCTTC	CASSPRTTYNEQFF	few	NA	TRBV7-2	TRBJ2-1	14
TGTGCCAGCAGCCAAGGACAGGGGGCTGGCACCGGGGAGCTGTTTTTT	CASSQGQGAGTGELFF	few	TRBD1	TRBV7-2	TRBJ2-2	16
TGTGCCAGCAGCGTCCTAGGGATAGCGGGCAGTGATCAGTTCTTC	CASSVLGIAGSDQFF	few	TRBD2	TRBV9	TRBJ2-1	15
TGTGCCAGCAGTTTCGGGGACGGTGGCTACACCTTC	CASSFGDGGYTF	few	NA	TRBV6-1	TRBJ1-2	12
TGCGCCAGCAGCTTCGGAGCGGGAGGCCAGTACAATGAGCAGTTCTTC	CASSFGAGGQYNEQFF	NA	TRBD2	TRBV5-1	TRBJ2-1	16
TGTGCCAGCAGCTTGACAGGGGGCTTGGGTAGCGTCTACGAGCAGTACTTC	CASSLTGGLGSVYEQYF	NA	TRBD1	TRBV7-3	TRBJ2-7	17
TGTGCCAGCAGCTTTGCGCCGGGACTAGGCCCCGATGAGCAGTTCTTC	CASSFAPGLGPDEQFF	NA	TRBD2	TRBV7-9	TRBJ2-1	16
TGTGCCAGCAGTAAAGTAACAGGGACAGATACGCAGTATTTT	CASSKVTGTDTQYF	NA	NA	TRBV11-2	TRBJ2-3	14
TGTGCCACCCTTTTTTCAGGTGCAGAGACCCAGTACTTC	CATLFSGAETQYF	NA	NA	TRBV25-1	TRBJ2-5	13
TGCAGCGTGGAGGGGTCGGCGGGCGGTGAAAAACTGTTTTTT	CSVEGSAGGEKLFF	few	NA	TRBV29-1	TRBJ1-4	14
TGCGCCAGCAGCACCAGGGGTTCGGCGGACATTCAGTACTTC	CASSTRGSADIQYF	NA	NA	TRBV5-1	TRBJ2-4	14
TGTGCCAGCAGCTTAGTGGGAGGGCCTTCTGGGGCCAACGTCCTGACTTTC	CASSLVGGPSGANVLTF	NA	TRBD2	TRBV7-3	TRBJ2-6	17
TGTGCCAGCGGTCGGTACGAGCAGTACTTC	CASGRYEQYF	many	NA	TRBV28	TRBJ2-7	10